This T cell receptor (beta chain) was sequenced during a study of metastatic and nonmetastatic thyroid tumors. Study observations and caveats: The study reportedly found significantly higher TCR beta diversity in malignant thyroid tumors than benign nodules, in blood and tumor.

As to this clone: What it binds is not known.

All patients were treatment-naive before thyroid surgery. TCRdb re-called clones via MiXCR from the PCR reads. The table records roughly 20,000 clones, more than 35% of them present only once. J lost 6 bases, V lost 1 base, and 6 bases had no gene match. Germline values: CDR1 LNHDA, CDR2 SQIVND (reference sequence). The CDR3 consists of 15 residues. The sample consisted of tumor tissue. The TCR comes from a female donor with papillary thyroid cancer or a benign thyroid nodule (not recorded which). Some clones in this sample may be carry-over from other donors' samples. The chain carries TRBV19 and TRBJ2-7; 10 bases are shared with TRBD1. The CDR3 here is CASSIVETGGGEQYF. The CDR3, as DNA: TGTGCCAGTAGTATAGTAGAGACAGGGGGCGGCGAGCAGTACTTC.